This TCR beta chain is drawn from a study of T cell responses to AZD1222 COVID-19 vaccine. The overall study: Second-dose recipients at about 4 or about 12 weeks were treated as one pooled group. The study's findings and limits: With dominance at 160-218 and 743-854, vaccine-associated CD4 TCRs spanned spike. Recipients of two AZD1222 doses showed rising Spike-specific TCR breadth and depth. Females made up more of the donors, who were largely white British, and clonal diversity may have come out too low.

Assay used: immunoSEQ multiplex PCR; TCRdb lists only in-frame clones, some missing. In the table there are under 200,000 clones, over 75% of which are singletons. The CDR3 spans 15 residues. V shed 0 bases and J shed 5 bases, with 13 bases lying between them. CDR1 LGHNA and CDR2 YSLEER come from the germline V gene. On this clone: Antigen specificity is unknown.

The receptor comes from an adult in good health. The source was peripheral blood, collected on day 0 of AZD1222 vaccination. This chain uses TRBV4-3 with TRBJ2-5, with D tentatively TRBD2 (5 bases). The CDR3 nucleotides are TGCGCCAGCAGCCAAGATATTACTAGGAAGGAGACCCAGTACTTC. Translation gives CASSQDITRKETQYF.